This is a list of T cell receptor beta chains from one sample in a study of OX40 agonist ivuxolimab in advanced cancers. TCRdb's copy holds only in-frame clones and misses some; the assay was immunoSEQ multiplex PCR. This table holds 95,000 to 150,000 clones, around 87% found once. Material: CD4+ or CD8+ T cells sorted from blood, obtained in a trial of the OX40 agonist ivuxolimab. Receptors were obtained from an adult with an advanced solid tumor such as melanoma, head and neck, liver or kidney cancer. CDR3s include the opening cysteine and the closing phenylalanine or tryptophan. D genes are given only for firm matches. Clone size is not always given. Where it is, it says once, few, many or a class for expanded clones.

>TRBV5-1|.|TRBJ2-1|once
TGCGCCAGCAGCTTGGGAGTTAGCGAATACAATGAGCAGTTCTTC
CASSLGVSEYNEQFF
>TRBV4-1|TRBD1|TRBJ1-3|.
TGCGCCAGCAGCCAACTGGGACAGAGGAGCTCTGGAAACACCATATATTTT
CASSQLGQRSSGNTIYF
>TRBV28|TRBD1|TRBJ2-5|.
TGTGCCAGCCACGACAGGGCAGGGACCCAGTACTTC
CASHDRAGTQYF
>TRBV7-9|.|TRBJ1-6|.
TGTGCCAGCAGGACAGCCTCGAGTTCACCCCTCCACTTT
CASRTASSSPLHF
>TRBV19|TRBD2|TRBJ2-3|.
TGTGCCAGTAGTAGCGGGGGAACAGATACGCAGTATTTT
CASSSGGTDTQYF
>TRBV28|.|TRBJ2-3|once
TGTGCCAGCAGTCCCGGAGACAGAAGCACAGATACGCAGTATTTT
CASSPGDRSTDTQYF
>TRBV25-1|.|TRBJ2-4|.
TGTGCCAGCAGTGGGGCCCGGTCGGGGGCCAAAAACATTCAGTACTTC
CASSGARSGAKNIQYF
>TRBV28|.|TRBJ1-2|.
TGTGCCAGCACCCCCTCGGGGGCAGTCTATGGCTACACCTTC
CASTPSGAVYGYTF
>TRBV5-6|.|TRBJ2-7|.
TGTGCCAGCAGCCGATACTACGAGCAGTACTTC
CASSRYYEQYF
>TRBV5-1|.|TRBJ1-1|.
TGCGCCAGCAGCTCTTCGCCGACAAACACTGAAGCTTTCTTT
CASSSSPTNTEAFF
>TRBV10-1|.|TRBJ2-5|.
TGCGCCAGTGCCCGGGGGGCGGGAGAGACCCAGTACTTC
CASARGAGETQYF
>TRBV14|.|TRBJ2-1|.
TGTGCCAGCAGCCAAGAGTGGGGCGGTGAGCAGTTCTTC
CASSQEWGGEQFF
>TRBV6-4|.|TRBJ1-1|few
TGTGCCAGCAGGCCTCAGGGTGGGAACACTGAAGCTTTCTTT
CASRPQGGNTEAFF
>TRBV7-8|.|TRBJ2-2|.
TGTGCCAGCAGCTTAGGAGGGGTTCGGGGCACCGGGGAGCTGTTTTTT
CASSLGGVRGTGELFF
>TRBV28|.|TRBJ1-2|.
TGTGCCACCGTTGGCCCGGGGCCTTATGGCTACACCTTC
CATVGPGPYGYTF
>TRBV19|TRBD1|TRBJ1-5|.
TGTGCCAGTAGTGCGGGACAGCGGGTGGATCAGCCCCAGCATTTT
CASSAGQRVDQPQHF
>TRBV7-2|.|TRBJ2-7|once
TGTGCCAGCAGCTTGTTGGTTGCAGGAGCTAGGGAGCAGTACTTC
CASSLLVAGAREQYF
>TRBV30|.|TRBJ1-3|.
TGTGCCTGGAGTGGATGGGAAGGGAGGTCTGGAAACACCATATATTTT
CAWSGWEGRSGNTIYF
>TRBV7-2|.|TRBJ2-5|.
TGTGCCAGCAGCTTATTGGGGTTAGAGACCCAGTACTTC
CASSLLGLETQYF
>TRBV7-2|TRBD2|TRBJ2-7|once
TGTGCCAGCAGCTTAGCTGGAGCGGGGGGGCGCGAGCAGTACTTC
CASSLAGAGGREQYF
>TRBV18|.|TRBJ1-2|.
TGTGCCAGCTCAGAAAGGGGGGAGAACTATGGCTACACCTTC
CASSERGENYGYTF
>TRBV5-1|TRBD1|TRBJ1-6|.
TGCGCCAGCAGCTTGAGGGACAGCTATAATTCACCCCTCCACTTT
CASSLRDSYNSPLHF
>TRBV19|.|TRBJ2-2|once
TGTGCCAGCCTCAAATTGACAGCCACCTTAACCGGGGAGCTGTTTTTT
CASLKLTATLTGELFF
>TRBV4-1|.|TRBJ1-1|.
TGCGCCAGCAGCCAACGCGGGCAAGTTCCGGAAACTGAAGCTTTCTTT
CASSQRGQVPETEAFF
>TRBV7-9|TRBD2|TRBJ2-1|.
TGTGCCAGCAGCCTCCCTTGGAGCGGGGGGGCCAATGAGCAGTTCTTC
CASSLPWSGGANEQFF
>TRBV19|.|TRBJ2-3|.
TGTGCCAGTAGGACCCAAGGGTCAGATACGCAGTATTTT
CASRTQGSDTQYF
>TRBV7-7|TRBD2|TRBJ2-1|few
TGTGCTAGCAGCCCTAGCGGGGGGGCTGGTAATGAGCAGTTCTTC
CASSPSGGAGNEQFF
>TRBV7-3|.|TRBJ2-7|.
TGTGCCAGCAGCTTAATTGGGAGGGAGCAGTACTTC
CASSLIGREQYF
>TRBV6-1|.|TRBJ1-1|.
TGTGCCAGCACCCCGGATCTGGGGCTTGAAGCTTTCTTT
CASTPDLGLEAFF
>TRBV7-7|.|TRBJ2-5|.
TGTGCTAGCAGCTCGGGGGAGACCCAGTACTTC
CASSSGETQYF
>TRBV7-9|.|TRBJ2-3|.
TGTGCCAGCAGGATGGGCTTGAGCACAGATACGCAGTATTTT
CASRMGLSTDTQYF
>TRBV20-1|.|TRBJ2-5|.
TGCAGTGCTGAAGTAGGTGAGACCCAGTACTTC
CSAEVGETQYF
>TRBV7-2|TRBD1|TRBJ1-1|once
TGTGCCAGCAGCGTACAGGGGGTGAACACTGAAGCTTTCTTT
CASSVQGVNTEAFF
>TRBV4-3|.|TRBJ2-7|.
TGCGCCAGCAGCCAAGACCCCCCGACAGCCTCCTACGAGCAGTACTTC
CASSQDPPTASYEQYF
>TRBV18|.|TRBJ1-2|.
TGTGCCAGCTCACCCCCGAATTATGAGGGCTACACCTTC
CASSPPNYEGYTF
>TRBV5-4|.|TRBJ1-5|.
TGTGCCAGCAGCTTAGGTAGCGGGGCTGGACAGCCCCAGCATTTT
CASSLGSGAGQPQHF
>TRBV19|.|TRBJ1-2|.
TGTGCCAGTAGTAGGCTTGAGGGACGGCATGGCTACACCTTC
CASSRLEGRHGYTF
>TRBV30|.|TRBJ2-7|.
TGTGCCTGGAGTGGACTAAACGAGCAGTACTTC
CAWSGLNEQYF
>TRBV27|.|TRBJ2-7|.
TGTGCCAGCAGTTTACGTGGGGACTCCTACGAGCAGTACTTC
CASSLRGDSYEQYF
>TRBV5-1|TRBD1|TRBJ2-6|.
TGCGCCAGCAGCTTTACCCTACAGGGGTCTGGGGCCAACGTCCTGACTTTC
CASSFTLQGSGANVLTF
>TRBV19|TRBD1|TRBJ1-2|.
TGTGCCAGCCAATTGACAGGGGGCGCGGATGGCTACACCTTC
CASQLTGGADGYTF
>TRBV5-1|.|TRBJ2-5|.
TGCGCCAGCAGCTTGGGGCAGGAGGGAGAGACCCAGTACTTC
CASSLGQEGETQYF
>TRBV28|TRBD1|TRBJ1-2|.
TGTGCCAGCAGACCCGGGACAGGGGGCGCCTATGCAGGCTACACCTTC
CASRPGTGGAYAGYTF
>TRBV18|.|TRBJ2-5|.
TGTGCCAGCTCACCGGACAGACAAGAGACCCAGTACTTC
CASSPDRQETQYF